The 11 T cell receptor beta chains below were found in one sample sequenced in a study of primary melanoma T cells and metastatic recurrence. Assay: immunoSEQ multiplex PCR; the TCRdb copy retains only in-frame clones and omits some. The sample includes 3,000 to 4,000 clones, 82% of them seen just once. Sequenced input: melanoma tumor tissue. These receptors originate from a human donor with melanoma.

A few counts support this clone. The CDR3 region has the DNA TGTGCCAGCAGCAACCCCGGGACAGGGGATTCGGAGACCCAGTACTTC. As protein: CASSNPGTGDSETQYF. The gene calls are TRBV11-3 and TRBJ2-5; 10 bases fit TRBD1. The CDR3 is 16 amino acids. With 5 bases clipped from V and 5 bases from J, the junction kept 11 bases outside the gene matches. Looked up from germline, CDR1 is SGHNT and CDR2 is YENEEA.

The V call is TRBV6-8, the J call TRBJ2-1; D is unclear. Looked up from germline, CDR1 is MNHGY and CDR2 is SAAAGT. CDR3 length equals 13 residues. V lost 5 bases to trimming and J lost 8 bases, with 13 bases between them. This CDR3 reads CASSHQVEDEQFF. The CDR3 region has the DNA TGTGCCAGCAGTCACCAGGTCGAGGATGAGCAGTTCTTC.

This clone was counted once. V and J are TRBV10-2 and TRBJ2-7; 12 bases align to TRBD2. Looked up from germline, CDR1 is WSHSY and CDR2 is SAAADI. J was trimmed by 3 bases and V by 7 bases; bases with no gene match: 13. This CDR3 is built from 17 residues. CDR3 in DNA: TGCGCCAGCAATATAAGAGTAACTAGCGGGGGGTTCTACGAGCAGTACTTC. This sequence encodes CASNIRVTSGGFYEQYF.

The rearrangement uses TRBV7-6 and TRBJ1-2; 10 bases map to TRBD1. After removal of 6 bases from V and 0 bases from J, the junction contained 13 bases not matched to a gene. The germline V gene encodes CDR1 SGHVS and CDR2 FNYEAQ. There are 18 residues in the CDR3. The CDR3 DNA reads as TGTGCCAGCAGTTTCGGGGGGGACAGGGGCATCGCTAACTATGGCTACACCTTC. It yields the protein CASSFGGDRGIANYGYTF.

The rearrangement uses TRBV11-3 and TRBJ2-1; D is perhaps TRBD1 or TRBD2 (6 bases each). The germline V and J ends were trimmed by 5 bases and 5 bases, with 19 bases remaining between them. This CDR3 region has 16 residues. Germline CDR1 reads SGHNT; CDR2 reads YENEEA. CDR3 nucleotide sequence: TGTGCCAGCAGCGGCACCGGGACCGGGGGCAACAATGAGCAGTTCTTC. Its protein is CASSGTGTGGNNEQFF.

J is TRBJ2-5 and V is TRBV7-4; 9 nucleotides align to TRBD2. CDR3 length: 15 amino acids. CDR1 is SGHVT and CDR2 is SQSDAQ in the germline V gene. V dropped 5 bases and J dropped 4; count of bases not matched to a gene: 8. The CDR3 region is CASSPSGRIGETQYF. CDR3 nucleotides: TGTGCCAGCAGCCCGAGCGGGAGGATAGGAGAGACCCAGTACTTC.

This clone has only one observation. The V gene is TRBV6-8, the J gene TRBJ2-5; D remains ambiguous. Trimming removed 2 bases from V and 2 bases from J, with 9 bases in between. Germline lookup yields CDR1 MNHGY and CDR2 SAAAGT. The CDR3 totals 14 residues. The chain's CDR3 is CASSYEWNQETQYF. The CDR3 DNA is TGTGCCAGCAGTTACGAGTGGAATCAAGAGACCCAGTACTTC.

V and J are TRBV19 and TRBJ1-5; the D gene is possibly TRBD1 (5 bases). The CDR3 totals 16 residues. Between the trimmed V and J ends, which lost 5 bases and 0 bases, there was a span of 14 bases. CDR1 LNHDA and CDR2 SQIVND come from the germline V gene (reference sequence). The CDR3 DNA reads as TGTGCCAGTAGTTGGGGGAGGGATATTAGCAATCAGCCCCAGCATTTT. The encoded protein is CASSWGRDISNQPQHF.

The rearrangement joins TRBV18 to TRBJ2-5; D is undetermined. V lost 0 bases to trimming and J lost 3 bases, with 8 bases between them. Per the germline V gene, CDR1 is KGHSH and CDR2 is LQKENI. The CDR3 sequence is 14 residues long. The CDR3 loop is CASSPPPIKETQYF. The CDR3 DNA reads TGTGCCAGCTCACCACCGCCAATAAAAGAGACCCAGTACTTC.

This clone was recorded once. The chain joins TRBV1 to TRBJ2-1. TRBV1 constitutes a pseudogene. CDR3 length equals 13 residues. The chain's CDR3 is CASSPEMGNEQFF. In DNA form, the CDR3 reads TGCGCCAGCAGCCCAGAAATGGGCAATGAGCAGTTCTTC.

By share, this clone ranks as hyperexpanded. The chain is built from TRBV6-8 and TRBJ1-1, with D possibly matching TRBD1 (6 bases). V was clipped by 6 bases and J by 2 bases, with 13 bases between them. This CDR3 contains 14 residues. Germline lookup yields CDR1 MNHGY and CDR2 SAAAGT. DNA for the CDR3: TGTGCCAGCAGGCAGGGGCTACCTAACACTGAAGCTTTCTTT. Protein: CASRQGLPNTEAFF.